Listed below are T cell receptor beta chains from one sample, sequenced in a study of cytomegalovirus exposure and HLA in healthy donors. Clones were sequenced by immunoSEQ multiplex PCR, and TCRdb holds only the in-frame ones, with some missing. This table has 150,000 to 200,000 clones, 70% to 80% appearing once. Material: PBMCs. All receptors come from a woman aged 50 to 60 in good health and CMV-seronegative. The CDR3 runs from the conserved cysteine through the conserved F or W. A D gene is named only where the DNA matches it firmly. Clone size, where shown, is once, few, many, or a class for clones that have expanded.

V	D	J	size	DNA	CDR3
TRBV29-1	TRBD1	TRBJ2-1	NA	TGCAGCGTTGGGACAGGGGCCGGTGAGCAGTTCTTC	CSVGTGAGEQFF
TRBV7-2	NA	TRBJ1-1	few	TGTGCCAGCAGCCAGACAGTTGAAGCTTTCTTT	CASSQTVEAFF
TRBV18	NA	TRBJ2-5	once	TGTGCCAGCTCACCACAAAGCTACGGGGAAGAGACCCAGTACTTC	CASSPQSYGEETQYF
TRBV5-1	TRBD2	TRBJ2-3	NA	TGCGCCAGCAGCCCTGTGACTAGCGGGATTATTACAGATACGCAGTATTTT	CASSPVTSGIITDTQYF
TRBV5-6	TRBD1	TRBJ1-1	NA	TGTGCCAGCAGCCTAACGGGACAGGGGGCTACTGAAGCTTTCTTT	CASSLTGQGATEAFF
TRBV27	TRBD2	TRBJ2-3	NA	TGTGCCAGCAGGACCGGGGGGAACACAGATACGCAGTATTTT	CASRTGGNTDTQYF
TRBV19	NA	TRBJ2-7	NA	TGTGCCAGTAGTACCCGACAGGACGCTTCCTACGAGCAGTACTTC	CASSTRQDASYEQYF
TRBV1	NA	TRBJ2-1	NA	TGCACCAGCAGGCGCGGGGGGCCGACCCACCTAAGCTCCTACAATGAGCAGTTCTTC	CTSRRGGPTHLSSYNEQFF
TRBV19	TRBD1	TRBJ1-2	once	TGTGCCAGTCGACAGGGTTACTATGGCTACACCTTC	CASRQGYYGYTF
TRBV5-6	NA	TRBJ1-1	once	TGTGCCAGCAGCTTGGTCGGGGACACTGAAGCTTTCTTT	CASSLVGDTEAFF
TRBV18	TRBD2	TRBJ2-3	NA	TGTGCCAGCTCACCATATACTCTAGCGGGGGGCACAGATACGCAGTATTTT	CASSPYTLAGGTDTQYF
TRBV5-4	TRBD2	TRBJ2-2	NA	TGTGCCAGCAGCTTCGGCCTAGCGGGAGGAACCGGGGAGCTGTTTTTT	CASSFGLAGGTGELFF
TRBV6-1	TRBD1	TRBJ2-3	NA	TGTGCCAGCAGTCCCTCCGGGACAGGGACAGATACGCAGTATTTT	CASSPSGTGTDTQYF
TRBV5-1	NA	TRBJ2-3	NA	TGCGCCAGCTCTGTTGGCCCCCCAGATACGCAGTATTTT	CASSVGPPDTQYF
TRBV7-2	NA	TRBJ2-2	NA	TGTGCCAGCAGCCCCTTAGCCGGGAACACCGGGGAGCTGTTTTTT	CASSPLAGNTGELFF
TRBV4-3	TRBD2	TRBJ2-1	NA	TGCGCCAGCAGCCAATACCTTTACGATCCTAGCGGGGGGGAGCAGTTCTTC	CASSQYLYDPSGGEQFF
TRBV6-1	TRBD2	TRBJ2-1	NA	TGTGCCAGCAGTGAGAGCGGGGGGGTGTACAATGAGCAGTTCTTC	CASSESGGVYNEQFF
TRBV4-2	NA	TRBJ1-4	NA	TGTGCCAGCAGCCAAGAACCTATTGCAACTAATGAAAAACTGTTTTTT	CASSQEPIATNEKLFF
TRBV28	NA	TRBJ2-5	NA	TGTGCCAGCAGTTTATTGGTCCGTGCAGGGAGGGAGACCCAGTACTTC	CASSLLVRAGRETQYF
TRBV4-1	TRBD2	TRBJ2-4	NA	TGCGCCAGCAGCCAATTAGCGGGGGGTTCGGGAAACATTCAGTACTTC	CASSQLAGGSGNIQYF
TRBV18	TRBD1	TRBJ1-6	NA	TGTGCCAGCTCACCTCTTCAAGCGACAGGGCCGGGGACAAAGTCACCCCTCCACTTT	CASSPLQATGPGTKSPLHF
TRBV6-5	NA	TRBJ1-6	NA	TGTGCCAGCAGTCGCCGACAGGAACAAAATTCACCCCTCCACTTT	CASSRRQEQNSPLHF
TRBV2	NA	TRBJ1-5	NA	TGTGCCAGCAGTGAAGCTTTGGGGGGGAATCAGCCCCAGCATTTT	CASSEALGGNQPQHF
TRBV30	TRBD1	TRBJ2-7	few	TGTGCCTGGAGCGGGGGACAGGGGGACTACGAGCAGTACTTC	CAWSGGQGDYEQYF
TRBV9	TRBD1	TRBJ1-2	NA	TGTGCCAGCAGCGCCGGGACAGGGAGCAACTATGGCTACACCTTC	CASSAGTGSNYGYTF
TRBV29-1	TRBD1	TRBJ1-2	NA	TGCAGCGTTGGACAGGGCGTTACTAACTATGGCTACACCTTC	CSVGQGVTNYGYTF
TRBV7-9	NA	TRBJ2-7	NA	TGTGCCAGCAGCGAGACAGGTTTGTACGAGCAGTACTTC	CASSETGLYEQYF
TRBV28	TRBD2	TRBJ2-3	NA	TGTGCCAGCAGCGAGCCAGCGGGAGTAGGGGCAGATACGCAGTATTTT	CASSEPAGVGADTQYF
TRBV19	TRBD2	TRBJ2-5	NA	TGTGCCAGTAGTCGGGGGGGGGAGACCCAGTACTTC	CASSRGGETQYF
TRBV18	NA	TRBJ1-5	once	TGTGCCAGCTCACCTCCCGGGGGAAATCAGCCCCAGCATTTT	CASSPPGGNQPQHF
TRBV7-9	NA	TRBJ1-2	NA	TGTGCCAGCAGCTTAGCCAGGGAAGGCGGCTACACCTTC	CASSLAREGGYTF
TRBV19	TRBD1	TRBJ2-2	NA	TGTGCCAGTAGTATGCGGACAGGGGGCTACACCGGGGAGCTGTTTTTT	CASSMRTGGYTGELFF
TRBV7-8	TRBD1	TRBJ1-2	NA	TGTGCCAGCAGCCCCCGGACAGGGGCGTACTATGGCTACACCTTC	CASSPRTGAYYGYTF
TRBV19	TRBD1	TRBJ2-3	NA	TGTGCCAGTAGTTCGACAGGGTCGGCAGATACGCAGTATTTT	CASSSTGSADTQYF
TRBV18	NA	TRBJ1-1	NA	TGTGCCAGCTCCCAGGGCCGGAACACTGAAGCTTTCTTT	CASSQGRNTEAFF
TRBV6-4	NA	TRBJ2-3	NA	TGTGCCAGCAGTTCCCGGGAGTCAGATACGCAGTATTTT	CASSSRESDTQYF
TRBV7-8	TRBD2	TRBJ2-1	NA	TGTGCCAGCAGCTTAGGGGTAGGACTAGCGGGGGGCAATGAGCAGTTCTTC	CASSLGVGLAGGNEQFF
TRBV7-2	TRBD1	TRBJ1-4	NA	TGTGCCAGCAGCTTACGGGGCTCACAGGGGACTAATGAAAAACTGTTTTTT	CASSLRGSQGTNEKLFF
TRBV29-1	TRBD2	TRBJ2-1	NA	TGCAGCGTTGGGGGACTAGCGGACACGGGGCAGTTCTTC	CSVGGLADTGQFF
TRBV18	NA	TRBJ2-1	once	TGTGCCAGCTCACCGGGCGTCTACAATGAGCAGTTCTTC	CASSPGVYNEQFF
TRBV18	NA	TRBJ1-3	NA	TGTGCCAGCTCACCATCTGCCCGAGGGATCGGGGGAAACACCATATATTTT	CASSPSARGIGGNTIYF
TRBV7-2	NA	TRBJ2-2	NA	TGTGCCAGCAGCTTAGACCGGGACACCGGGGAGCTGTTTTTT	CASSLDRDTGELFF
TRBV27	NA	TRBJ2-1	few	TGTGCCAGCAATGCCTTTGAGGTCGGTGAGCAGTTCTTC	CASNAFEVGEQFF
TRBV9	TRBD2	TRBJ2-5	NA	TGTGCCAGCAGCGTAGGAGCTAGCGGGGGGGATCAGTACTTC	CASSVGASGGDQYF
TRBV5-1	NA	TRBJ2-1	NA	TGCGCCAGCAGCTTGGTTGCGGGATCCAATGAGCAGTTCTTC	CASSLVAGSNEQFF
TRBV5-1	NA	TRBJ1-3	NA	TGCGCCAGCAGTCGAGGGGGAGAAACTGGAAACACCATATATTTT	CASSRGGETGNTIYF
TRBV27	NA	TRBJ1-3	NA	TGTGCCGTAGGAAGGGGCGACTCTGGAAACACCATATATTTT	CAVGRGDSGNTIYF
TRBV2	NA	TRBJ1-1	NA	TGTGCCAGCCAAAGGGAGGTGAACACTGAAGCTTTCTTT	CASQREVNTEAFF
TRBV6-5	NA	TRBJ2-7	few	TGTGCCAGCAGTTACTCGATGGCAGGGCTACACGAGCAGTACTTC	CASSYSMAGLHEQYF